Listed here are 8 T cell receptor delta chains from one sample, sequenced in a study of γδ T cells in repeated Plasmodium falciparum infection. Bulk repertoires came from Vgamma9/Vdelta2+ or Vdelta2-negative gammadelta T cells flow-sorted from PBMC. TCRdb processed the multiplex PCR reads again with the CATT caller. The data contain around 46,000 delta-chain clones, roughly 2% of them singletons. Sequenced sample: gamma-delta T cells from blood. The source of these receptors is a pool of human donors (malaria-infected and uninfected, not separated).

This clone occurred a few times. This sequence may be a read error, since a much larger clone differs from it by one base. The V call is TRDV1, the J call TRDJ1; D may be TRDD3 (5 bases). The J gene was not available in TCRdb and was assigned here by matching the DNA to germline segments. The CDR3 loop spans 14 amino acids. From germline, CDR1 is TSWWSYY and CDR2 QGS. CDR3 DNA sequence: TGTGCTCTCGGGGAACTTCTTTTCTTCGGTAAACTCATCTTT. This encodes CALGELLFFGKLIF.

This clone has more than one count but fewer than ten. TCRdb pairs this DNA with a much larger clone's protein that differs at residue 22, likely a read error; the protein shown was translated from the DNA. The rearrangement joins TRDV1 to TRDJ1; TRDD3 matches at 8 bases. The J gene, left out of TCRdb, was set here by checking the DNA against germline. The germline V gene encodes CDR1 TSWWSYY and CDR2 QGS. The CDR3 spans 26 residues. This chain's CDR3 is CALGEPYILLSVLGAPGWGYTGKLIF. DNA of the CDR3: TGTGCTCTTGGGGAACCGTATATCCTACTTTCCGTACTGGGGGCCCCTGGGTGGGGATACACCGGTAAACTCATCTTT.

This clone was seen more than once but under ten times. The protein held in TCRdb is that of a much larger clone and does not match this DNA's translation at residue 18, likely because of a read error; the protein shown is translated from the DNA. The genes are TRDV1 and TRDJ1; 11 bases line up with TRDD3. TCRdb offers no J gene call, so here the DNA was matched to germline to obtain one. The CDR3 spans 24 residues. V shed 5 bases, J shed 1 base, and the junction held 30 bases outside the gene matches. Germline-derived CDR1 and CDR2 are TSWWSYY and QGS. Here the CDR3 reads CALGHYIPVFDWGIVDLCTDKLIF. The DNA of the CDR3 is TGTGCTCTTGGGCACTACATACCCGTTTTCGACTGGGGGATAGTGGACCTGTGCACCGATAAACTCATCTTT.

This clone was counted a few times. This DNA translates differently at residue 14 from the TCRdb protein, which is that of a much larger clone; a read error is likely, and the protein shown is the DNA's own translation. This chain links TRDV3 with TRDJ1, with 10 nucleotides matching TRDD3. TCRdb offers no J gene call, so here the DNA was matched to germline to obtain one. Germline values: CDR1 TVYSNPD, CDR2 GDNSRS (reference sequence). The CDR3 loop spans 22 amino acids. After removal of 5 bases from V and 0 bases from J, the junction contained 30 bases not matched to a gene. The CDR3, as DNA: TGTGCCAACCGCCCCCGCTCCTACGCCCGTACTGGGGGATGCCGGTACACCGATAAACTCATCTTT. It translates to CANRPRSYARTGGCRYTDKLIF. The whole variable domain, filled in from reference TRDV3 and TRDJ1, reads CDKVTQSSPDQTVASGSEVVLLCTYDTVYSNPDLFWYRIRPDYSFQFVFYGDNSRSEGADFTQGRFSVKHILTQKAFHLVISPVRTEDSATYYCANRPRSYARTGGCRYTDKLIFGKGTRVTVEP.

This clone came up many times. The protein TCRdb gives is from a much larger clone and does not agree with this DNA's translation at residue 8, likely a read error; the protein shown here comes from the DNA. Here the CDR3 reads CALGKRLVILFKLLGDMSTAQLFF. CDR3 DNA: TGTGCTCTTGGGAAGCGTTTGGTAATACTTTTCAAACTCCTTGGGGATATGTCGACAGCACAACTCTTCTTT. This sequence joins TRDV1 and TRDJ2, with 7 bases fitting TRDD3. Germline lookup yields CDR1 TSWWSYY and CDR2 QGS. The CDR3 spans 24 residues. Germline trimming cut 5 bases from V and 4 bases from J; bases unmatched to any gene: 34.

This clone was picked up a small number of times. A far larger clone is a single base away, which makes a read error likely. This CDR3 is also generated by other DNA sequences in the sample. This rearrangement joins TRDV1 to TRDJ1, with 13 bases fitting TRDD3. TCRdb supplies no J gene; here it was assigned by aligning the nucleotide sequence to germline. This CDR3 has 20 amino acids. Germline V lookup: CDR1 TSWWSYY, CDR2 QGS. CDR3 amino acids: CALGEVATSHWGIRPNKLIF. The DNA for the CDR3 is TGCGCTCTTGGGGAAGTTGCTACCTCTCACTGGGGGATACGTCCCAACAAACTCATCTTT.

This clone was seen a few times. The protein recorded in TCRdb matches a much larger clone and deviates from this DNA's translation at residue 6, suggesting a read error; the protein here is obtained by translating the DNA. The chain carries TRDV1 and TRDJ1, with 11 bases matching TRDD3. TCRdb carries no J gene annotation; the J gene was assigned here by matching the DNA with germline. The CDR3 contains 22 residues. The germline V gene encodes CDR1 TSWWSYY and CDR2 QGS. The junction had 19 bases not matched to a gene; V was cut back by 1 base and J by 0 bases. CDR3 bases: TGTGCTCTTGGGGAACCTTGTCCCTACTTACTGGGGGATAGTACGTACACCGATAAACTCATCTTT. Its translation: CALGEPCPYLLGDSTYTDKLIF.

This clone has more than one count but fewer than ten. One base separates it from a far larger clone, so it is likely a read error. TRAV38-2/DV8 is the V gene, and the J gene was not called; the table assigns TRDD3, which was not confirmed against the DNA. This CDR3 is built from 23 residues. Per the germline V gene, CDR1 is TSESDYY and CDR2 is QEAYKQQN. In DNA, the CDR3 is TGTGCTTATAGGAGTATTATTAGCCTTTCCAACTGGGGGATACTACCGAACACCGATAAGCTCATCTTT. This translates into CAYRSIISLSNWGILPNTDKLIF.